A selection of T cell receptor beta chains follows, all from one sample in a study of OX40 agonist ivuxolimab in advanced cancers. Only in-frame clones appear in the TCRdb table, and some are missing; sequencing was by immunoSEQ multiplex PCR. The sample lists 45,000 or so clones; almost 90% were seen once. The input for sequencing was CD4+ or CD8+ T cells sorted from blood, taken in a trial of the OX40 agonist ivuxolimab. The receptor set was obtained from an adult with an advanced solid tumor such as melanoma, head and neck, liver or kidney cancer. Each CDR3 is given with its conserved first and last residue. A D gene is named only where the DNA matches it firmly. Some rows mark clone size as missing; the rest say once, few, many or name a class of expanded clone.

>TRBJ2-1|16|-|-|TRBV9
CASSVVGRSSYNEQFF
TGTGCCAGCAGCGTAGTGGGTAGGAGCTCCTACAATGAGCAGTTCTTC
>TRBJ2-7|14|-|TRBD2|TRBV7-9
CASSAGLATNEQYF
TGTGCCAGCAGCGCGGGACTAGCGACTAACGAGCAGTACTTC
>TRBJ1-1|13|-|TRBD1|TRBV19
CASSVRQGGEAFF
TGTGCCAGTAGTGTAAGACAGGGGGGTGAAGCTTTCTTT
>TRBJ1-2|13|-|-|TRBV28
CASRTEGARGYTF
TGTGCCAGCCGAACGGAAGGGGCACGAGGCTACACCTTC
>TRBJ2-4|15|-|-|TRBV18
CASSPLHGTENIQYF
TGTGCCAGCTCACCCCTTCATGGGACGGAAAACATTCAGTACTTC
>TRBJ2-1|15|-|-|TRBV28
CASRFLSGNYNEQFF
TGTGCCAGCAGATTCCTATCGGGCAACTACAATGAGCAGTTCTTC
>TRBJ2-1|14|-|TRBD2|TRBV2
CASSVAGAYNEQFF
TGTGCCAGCAGTGTAGCGGGGGCCTACAATGAGCAGTTCTTC
>TRBJ2-1|11|-|-|TRBV6-6
CASQKLGEQFF
TGTGCCAGCCAAAAGTTGGGTGAGCAGTTCTTC
>TRBJ2-1|13|-|TRBD1|TRBV19
CASSRDSYNEQFF
TGTGCCAGTAGTAGGGACAGTTACAATGAGCAGTTCTTC
>TRBJ1-5|15|-|-|TRBV6-5
CASSYSADSNQPQHF
TGTGCCAGCAGTTACTCGGCAGATAGCAATCAGCCCCAGCATTTT
>TRBJ2-3|13|-|-|TRBV11-3
CASSAYPGGAQYF
TGTGCCAGCAGCGCATACCCAGGAGGAGCGCAGTATTTT
>TRBJ1-2|14|-|TRBD1|TRBV28
CASSLQTGGSGYTF
TGTGCCAGCAGTTTACAAACAGGGGGCAGTGGCTACACCTTC
>TRBJ2-4|11|-|-|TRBV19
CASGTGNIQYF
TGTGCCAGTGGTACAGGAAACATTCAGTACTTC
>TRBJ2-1|14|-|-|TRBV11-2
CASSLEGGYNEQFF
TGTGCCAGCAGCTTAGAAGGTGGATACAATGAGCAGTTCTTC
>TRBJ1-2|13|few|TRBD1|TRBV19
CASNQQGAGGYTF
TGTGCCAGTAACCAACAGGGGGCTGGTGGCTACACCTTC
>TRBJ2-1|15|-|TRBD2|TRBV7-3
CASSSPSGGESEQFF
TGTGCCAGCAGCTCCCCTAGCGGGGGAGAGAGTGAGCAGTTCTTC
>TRBJ1-2|13|-|-|TRBV7-3
CASSLQGFDGYTF
TGTGCCAGCAGCTTACAGGGGTTTGACGGCTACACCTTC
>TRBJ1-1|13|few|TRBD1|TRBV29-1
CSVDRQGSTEAFF
TGCAGCGTCGATCGACAGGGTAGCACTGAAGCTTTCTTT
>TRBJ2-1|14|once|TRBD2|TRBV19
CASRPGLAANEQFF
TGTGCCAGTAGGCCGGGACTAGCGGCCAATGAGCAGTTCTTC
>TRBJ2-7|14|-|TRBD2|TRBV30
CAWSFGGSSYEQYF
TGTGCCTGGAGTTTCGGGGGGAGCTCCTACGAGCAGTACTTC
>TRBJ2-7|11|-|-|TRBV29-1
CSVEYSYEQYF
TGCAGCGTTGAGTATAGCTACGAGCAGTACTTC
>TRBJ2-5|12|-|-|TRBV11-2
CASSPPLETQYF
TGTGCCAGCAGCCCCCCTCTTGAGACCCAGTACTTC
>TRBJ2-2|15|-|-|TRBV7-2
CASSLIWGGTGELFF
TGTGCCAGCAGCTTAATATGGGGAGGCACCGGGGAGCTGTTTTTT
>TRBJ2-3|14|-|-|TRBV27
CASSSWVHTDTQYF
TGTGCCAGCAGTTCGTGGGTCCACACAGATACGCAGTATTTT
>TRBJ1-4|16|-|-|TRBV15
CATSRDRGATNEKLFF
TGTGCCACCAGCAGAGATAGGGGAGCAACTAATGAAAAACTGTTTTTT
>TRBJ1-1|14|-|-|TRBV10-3
CAIRPGRMNTEAFF
TGTGCCATCAGGCCGGGACGGATGAACACTGAAGCTTTCTTT
>TRBJ1-2|13|-|TRBD1|TRBV9
CASPTGGNYGYTF
TGTGCCTCTCCGACAGGGGGTAACTATGGCTACACCTTC
>TRBJ1-3|14|-|-|TRBV7-9
CASSLVSSGNTIYF
TGTGCCAGCAGCTTGGTCAGCTCTGGAAACACCATATATTTT
>TRBJ2-7|14|-|TRBD2|TRBV25-1
CASSDLAGNYEQYF
TGTGCCAGCAGTGACCTAGCGGGTAACTACGAGCAGTACTTC
>TRBJ1-1|14|once|TRBD1|TRBV28
CASSSGQGDTEAFF
TGTGCCAGCAGCTCGGGACAGGGAGACACTGAAGCTTTCTTT
>TRBJ2-1|12|once|-|TRBV7-6
CASSLADNEQFF
TGTGCCAGCAGCTTAGCGGACAATGAGCAGTTCTTC
>TRBJ1-1|13|-|-|TRBV19
CASSIDLYGRAFF
TGTGCCAGTAGTATAGATCTATACGGGCGAGCTTTCTTT
>TRBJ2-7|14|-|-|TRBV5-1
CASSSTGSSYEQYF
TGCGCCAGCAGCTCTACGGGAAGCTCCTACGAGCAGTACTTC
>TRBJ2-7|15|-|TRBD2|TRBV19
CASSIGAGGTYEQYF
TGTGCCAGTAGTATTGGTGCGGGAGGGACCTACGAGCAGTACTTC
>TRBJ1-2|13|-|-|TRBV6-1
CASSELDGRGYTF
TGTGCCAGCAGTGAACTGGACGGGCGCGGCTACACCTTC
>TRBJ2-1|14|-|TRBD2|TRBV2
CASSESGRANEQFF
TGTGCCAGCAGTGAGAGCGGGAGGGCGAATGAGCAGTTCTTC
>TRBJ2-5|14|-|-|TRBV2
CASRENRGGETQYF
TGTGCCAGCAGGGAGAACAGGGGGGGAGAGACCCAGTACTTC
>TRBJ1-2|16|-|-|TRBV30
CAWREIGQLTNYGYTF
TGTGCCTGGAGAGAAATAGGACAACTAACTAACTATGGCTACACCTTC
>TRBJ1-1|14|-|-|TRBV28
CASSLGRMNTEAFF
TGTGCCAGCAGTTTGGGCCGGATGAACACTGAAGCTTTCTTT
>TRBJ2-1|11|-|TRBD2|TRBV20-1
CSEGLAEEQFF
TGCAGCGAGGGACTAGCGGAAGAGCAGTTCTTC
>TRBJ2-1|17|-|TRBD2|TRBV7-6
CASSPRRTSGRANEQFF
TGTGCCAGCAGCCCGAGACGAACTAGCGGGAGGGCCAATGAGCAGTTCTTC
>TRBJ2-2|15|-|TRBD1|TRBV9
CASSPRTGNTGELFF
TGTGCCAGCAGCCCACGGACAGGGAACACCGGGGAGCTGTTTTTT
>TRBJ2-5|14|-|-|TRBV30
CAWSVLTGAETQYF
TGTGCCTGGAGTGTACTTACGGGAGCAGAGACCCAGTACTTC
>TRBJ2-1|20|once|TRBD2|TRBV15
CATSSAPGTSGPLPHYEQFF
TGTGCCACCAGCAGCGCCCCCGGGACTAGCGGGCCGTTACCTCACTATGAGCAGTTCTTC
>TRBJ2-3|15|once|-|TRBV5-1
CASSPIDIVSQTQYF
TGCGCCAGCAGCCCAATTGATATAGTGTCACAGACGCAGTATTTT
>TRBJ2-1|15|-|TRBD2|TRBV27
CASKGLAGADNEQFF
TGTGCCAGCAAAGGACTAGCGGGAGCTGACAATGAGCAGTTCTTC
>TRBJ1-2|17|-|-|TRBV14
CASSRTAAWRFGNGYTF
TGTGCCAGCAGCAGAACAGCCGCTTGGCGTTTCGGAAATGGCTACACCTTC
>TRBJ2-7|16|-|-|TRBV7-2
CASSLPGGGASYEQYF
TGTGCCAGCAGCTTACCTGGTGGCGGGGCCTCCTACGAGCAGTACTTC
>TRBJ2-7|13|-|-|TRBV30
CASLADFSYEQYF
TGTGCCTCCTTAGCGGACTTTTCTTACGAGCAGTACTTC
>TRBJ1-5|13|-|TRBD1|TRBV11-3
CASSLRGQQPQHF
TGTGCCAGCAGCTTAAGGGGGCAACAGCCCCAGCATTTT
>TRBJ2-7|14|-|TRBD1|TRBV5-1
CASSHTGGPYEQYF
TGCGCCAGCAGCCACACAGGGGGCCCCTACGAGCAGTACTTC
>TRBJ2-2|15|-|TRBD1|TRBV6-6
CASLSGTENTGELFF
TGTGCCAGCCTATCCGGGACAGAGAACACCGGGGAGCTGTTTTTT
>TRBJ1-6|17|-|TRBD1|TRBV4-1
CASSQDPLGRGASPLHF
TGCGCCAGCAGCCAAGATCCTTTGGGCAGGGGGGCTTCACCCCTCCACTTT
>TRBJ1-3|14|-|TRBD1|TRBV19
CASSQGGPGNTIYF
TGTGCCAGTAGTCAGGGGGGCCCTGGAAACACCATATATTTT
>TRBJ1-1|14|-|TRBD1|TRBV5-1
CASSERQGNTEAFF
TGCGCCAGCAGCGAAAGACAGGGGAACACTGAAGCTTTCTTT